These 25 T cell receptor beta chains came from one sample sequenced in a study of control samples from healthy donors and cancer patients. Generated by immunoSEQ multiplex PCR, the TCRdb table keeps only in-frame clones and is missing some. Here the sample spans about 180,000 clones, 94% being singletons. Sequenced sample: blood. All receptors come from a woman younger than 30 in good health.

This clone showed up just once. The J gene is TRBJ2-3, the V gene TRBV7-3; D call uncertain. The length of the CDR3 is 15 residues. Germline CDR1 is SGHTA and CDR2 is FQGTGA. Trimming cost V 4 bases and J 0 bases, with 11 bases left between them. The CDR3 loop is CASSSVWMSTDTQYF. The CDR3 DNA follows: TGTGCCAGCAGCTCAGTTTGGATGAGCACAGATACGCAGTATTTT.

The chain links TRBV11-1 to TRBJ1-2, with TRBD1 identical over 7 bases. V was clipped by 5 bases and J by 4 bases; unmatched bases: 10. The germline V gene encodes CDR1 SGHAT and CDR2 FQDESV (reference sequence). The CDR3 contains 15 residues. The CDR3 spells CASSQGGDSGYGYTF. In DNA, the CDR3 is TGTGCCAGCAGCCAGGGGGGGGACTCGGGCTATGGCTACACCTTC.

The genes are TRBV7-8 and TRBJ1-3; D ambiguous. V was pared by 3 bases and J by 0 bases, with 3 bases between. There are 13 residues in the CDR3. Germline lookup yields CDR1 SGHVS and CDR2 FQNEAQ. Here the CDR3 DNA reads TGTGCCAGCAGCTTGCTCTCTGGAAACACCATATATTTT. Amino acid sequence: CASSLLSGNTIYF.

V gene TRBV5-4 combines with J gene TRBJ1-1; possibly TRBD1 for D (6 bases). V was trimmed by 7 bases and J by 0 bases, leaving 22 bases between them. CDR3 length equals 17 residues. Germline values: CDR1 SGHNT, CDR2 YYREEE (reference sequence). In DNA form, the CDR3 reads TGTGCCAGCCGTCCTTGGGGGGGCCGTGGGATGAACACTGAAGCTTTCTTT. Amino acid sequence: CASRPWGGRGMNTEAFF.

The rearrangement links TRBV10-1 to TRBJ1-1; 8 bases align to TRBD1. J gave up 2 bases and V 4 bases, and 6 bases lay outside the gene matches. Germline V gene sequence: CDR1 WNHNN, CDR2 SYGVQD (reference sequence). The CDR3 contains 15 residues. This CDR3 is CASSARTGLNTEAFF. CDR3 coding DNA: TGCGCCAGCAGTGCTCGGACAGGGTTAAACACTGAAGCTTTCTTT.

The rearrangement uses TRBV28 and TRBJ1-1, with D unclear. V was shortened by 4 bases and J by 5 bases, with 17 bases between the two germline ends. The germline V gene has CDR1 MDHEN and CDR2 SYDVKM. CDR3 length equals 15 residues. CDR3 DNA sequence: TGTGCCAGCAGTTCCCGATTTGCCCCGGGTACTGAAGCTTTCTTT. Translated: CASSSRFAPGTEAFF.

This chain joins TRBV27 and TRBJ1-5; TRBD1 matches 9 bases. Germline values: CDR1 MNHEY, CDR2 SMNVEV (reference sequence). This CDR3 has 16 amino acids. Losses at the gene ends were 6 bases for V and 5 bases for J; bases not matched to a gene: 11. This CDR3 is CASSTLRTGVHQPQHF. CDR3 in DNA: TGTGCCAGCAGCACCCTCCGGACAGGGGTCCATCAGCCCCAGCATTTT.

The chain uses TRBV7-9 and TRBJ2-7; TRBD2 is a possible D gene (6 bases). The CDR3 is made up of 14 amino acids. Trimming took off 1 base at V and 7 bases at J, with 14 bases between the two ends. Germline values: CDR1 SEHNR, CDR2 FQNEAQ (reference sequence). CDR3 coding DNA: TGTGCCAGCAGCTTAGAGGCAGGGAGGAGAGAGCAGTACTTC. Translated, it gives CASSLEAGRREQYF.

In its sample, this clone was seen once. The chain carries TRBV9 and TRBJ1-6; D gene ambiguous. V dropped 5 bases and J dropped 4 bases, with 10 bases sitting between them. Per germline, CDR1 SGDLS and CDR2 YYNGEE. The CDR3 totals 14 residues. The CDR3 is CASSSGGYNSPLHF. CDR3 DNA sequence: TGTGCCAGCAGTTCAGGAGGATATAATTCACCCCTCCACTTT.

The CDR3 region has the DNA TGTGCCAGCAGCTTGGAGGGACCCCCAGATACGCAGTATTTT. Amino acids: CASSLEGPPDTQYF. This chain connects TRBV5-6 to TRBJ2-3; possibly TRBD1 or TRBD2 for D (5 bases each). CDR3 length: 14 residues. V lost 0 bases to trimming and J lost 4 bases, with 9 bases between them. Germline values: CDR1 SGHDT, CDR2 YYEEEE.

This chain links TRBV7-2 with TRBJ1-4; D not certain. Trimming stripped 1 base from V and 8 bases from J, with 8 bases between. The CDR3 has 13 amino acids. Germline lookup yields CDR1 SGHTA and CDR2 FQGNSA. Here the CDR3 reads CASSLVVGEKLFF. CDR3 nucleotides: TGTGCCAGCAGCTTAGTGGTTGGGGAAAAACTGTTTTTT.

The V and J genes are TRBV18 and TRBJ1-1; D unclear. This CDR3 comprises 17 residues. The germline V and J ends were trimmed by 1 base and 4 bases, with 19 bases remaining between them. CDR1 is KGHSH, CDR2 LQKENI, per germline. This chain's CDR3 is CASSPRPSFEAVTEAFF. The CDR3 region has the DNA TGTGCCAGCTCACCACGACCCTCGTTTGAGGCGGTCACTGAAGCTTTCTTT.

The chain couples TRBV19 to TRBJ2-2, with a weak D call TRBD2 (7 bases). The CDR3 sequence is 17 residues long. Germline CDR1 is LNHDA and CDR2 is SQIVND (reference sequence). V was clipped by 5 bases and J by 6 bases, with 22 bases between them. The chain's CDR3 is CASSPPGLTKGAGELFF. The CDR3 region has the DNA TGTGCCAGTAGTCCACCGGGACTAACGAAGGGGGCCGGGGAGCTGTTTTTT.

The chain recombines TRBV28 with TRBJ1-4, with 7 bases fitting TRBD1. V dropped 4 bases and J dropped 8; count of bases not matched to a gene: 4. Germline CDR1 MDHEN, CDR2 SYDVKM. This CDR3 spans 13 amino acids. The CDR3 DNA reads TGTGCCAGCAGTTCCCCAGGGGGGGAAAAACTGTTTTTT. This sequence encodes CASSSPGGEKLFF.

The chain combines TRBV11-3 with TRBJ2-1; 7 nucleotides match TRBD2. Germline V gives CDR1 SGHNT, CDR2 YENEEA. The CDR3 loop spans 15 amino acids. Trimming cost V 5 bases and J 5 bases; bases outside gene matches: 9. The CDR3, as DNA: TGTGCCAGCAGCGCTGGACTAGTGGTTCACAATGAGCAGTTCTTC. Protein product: CASSAGLVVHNEQFF.

CDR3 residues: CASSPGTGNYGYTF. The CDR3 nucleotides read TGTGCCAGCTCACCAGGGACAGGGAACTATGGCTACACCTTC. The chain couples TRBV18 to TRBJ1-2; 9 bases match TRBD1. V was clipped by 2 bases and J by 2 bases; unmatched bases: 0. Germline V gene data show CDR1 as KGHSH and CDR2 as LQKENI. The CDR3 loop spans 14 amino acids.

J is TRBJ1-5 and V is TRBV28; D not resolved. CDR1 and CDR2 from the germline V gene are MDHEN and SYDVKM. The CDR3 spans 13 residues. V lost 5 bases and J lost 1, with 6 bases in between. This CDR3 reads CASSLPSNQPQHF. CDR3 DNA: TGTGCCAGCAGTCTCCCAAGCAATCAGCCCCAGCATTTT.

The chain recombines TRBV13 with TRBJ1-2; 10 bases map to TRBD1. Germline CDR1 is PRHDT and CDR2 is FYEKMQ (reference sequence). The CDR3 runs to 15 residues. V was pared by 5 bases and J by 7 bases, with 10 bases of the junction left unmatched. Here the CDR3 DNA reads TGTGCCAGCAGCGCCAAGGACAGGGGGATTAGTGGCTACACCTTC. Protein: CASSAKDRGISGYTF.

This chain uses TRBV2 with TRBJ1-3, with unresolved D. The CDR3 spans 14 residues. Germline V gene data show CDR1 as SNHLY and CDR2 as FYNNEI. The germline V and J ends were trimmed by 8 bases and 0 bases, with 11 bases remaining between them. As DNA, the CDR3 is TGTGCCAGCGCCGGCGGGAGCTCTGGAAACACCATATATTTT. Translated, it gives CASAGGSSGNTIYF.

The CDR3 bases are TGTGCCAGCAGCTTAGCAGGGATTGGGGAAGCTTTCTTT. Its translation: CASSLAGIGEAFF. This chain connects TRBV11-2 to TRBJ1-1, with D perhaps TRBD1 (5 bases). The germline gives CDR1 SGHAT, CDR2 FQNNGV. This CDR3 has 13 amino acids. Trimming pared 1 base from V and 8 bases from J, leaving 11 bases between.

CDR3 in DNA: TGTGCCAGCTCACCACCCGGGACAGGTTACGAGCAGTACTTC. Translation gives CASSPPGTGYEQYF. V gene TRBV18 combines with J gene TRBJ2-7, with 8 bases fitting TRBD1. The CDR3 loop spans 14 amino acids. Germline V gives CDR1 KGHSH, CDR2 LQKENI. Trimming removed 0 bases from V and 4 bases from J; junction bases left unmatched: 2.

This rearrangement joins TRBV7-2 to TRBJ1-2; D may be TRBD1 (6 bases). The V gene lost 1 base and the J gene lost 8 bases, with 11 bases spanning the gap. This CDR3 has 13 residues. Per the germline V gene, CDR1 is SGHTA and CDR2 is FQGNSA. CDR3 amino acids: CASSLGGTKGYTF. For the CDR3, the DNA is TGTGCCAGCAGCTTAGGAGGGACAAAGGGCTACACCTTC.

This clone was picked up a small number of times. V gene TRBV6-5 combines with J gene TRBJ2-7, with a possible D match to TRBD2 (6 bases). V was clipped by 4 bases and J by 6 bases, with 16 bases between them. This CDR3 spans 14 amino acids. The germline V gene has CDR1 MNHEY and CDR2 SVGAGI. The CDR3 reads CASSWTGGSGEQYF. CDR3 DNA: TGTGCCAGCAGTTGGACCGGGGGATCCGGCGAGCAGTACTTC.

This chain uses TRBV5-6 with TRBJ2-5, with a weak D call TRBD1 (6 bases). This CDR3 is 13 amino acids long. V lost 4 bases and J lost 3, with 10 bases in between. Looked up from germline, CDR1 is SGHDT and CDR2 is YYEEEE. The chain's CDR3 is CASSTRTEETQYF. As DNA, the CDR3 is TGTGCCAGCAGCACAAGGACAGAAGAGACCCAGTACTTC.

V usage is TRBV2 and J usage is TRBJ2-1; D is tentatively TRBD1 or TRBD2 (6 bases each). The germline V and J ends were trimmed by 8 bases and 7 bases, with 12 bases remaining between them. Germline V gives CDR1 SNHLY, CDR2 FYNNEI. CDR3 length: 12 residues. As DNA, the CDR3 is TGTGCCAGCGTGGGGGCGGGGAATGAGCAGTTCTTC. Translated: CASVGAGNEQFF.